This T cell receptor beta chain was recovered during a study of OX40 agonist ivuxolimab in advanced cancers. At the level of the study: Enrolled patients in dose escalation had cancers that were hepatocellular carcinoma, melanoma, renal cell or head and neck cancer.

Overall study findings and caveats: CD8+ T cells averaged more expanded clones than CD4+. Antigens targeted by the expanded peripheral T cells were not determined.

Patients who had autoimmune disease history or got systemic immunosuppression were left out. Germline V CDR1 and CDR2: SEHNR, FQNEAQ (reference sequence). The CDR3 covers 15 residues. Trimming removed 5 bases from V and 1 base from J; junction bases left unmatched: 3. Profiling relied on immunoSEQ multiplex PCR, and the TCRdb table lists in-frame clones only, not all of them. The table has about 58,000 clones, around four fifths seen once. With regard to this clone: Its specificity is not known.

The receptor was isolated from an adult with an advanced solid tumor such as melanoma, head and neck, liver or kidney cancer. V is TRBV7-9 and J is TRBJ2-2; 8 bases are shared with TRBD1. The sequenced sample was CD4+ or CD8+ T cells sorted from blood, obtained in a trial of the OX40 agonist ivuxolimab. CDR3 amino acids: CASSVGTGNTGELFF. The CDR3, as DNA: TGTGCCAGCAGCGTTGGGACAGGGAACACCGGGGAGCTGTTTTTT. Variable domain in full (rest from reference TRBV7-9 and TRBJ2-2): DTGVSQNPRHKITKRGQNVTFRCDPISEHNRLYWYRQTLGQGPEFLTYFQNEAQLEKSRLLSDRFSAERPKGSFSTLEIQRTEQGDSAMYLCASSVGTGNTGELFFGEGSRLTVL.